In this sample, the clone carrying this TCR beta chain turned up once. The data stem from a study of blood T cell repertoires in COVID-19. About the research overall: The United States, Italy and Spain were the sources of the acute and convalescent COVID-19 samples.

Donors were grouped by their self-reported clinical history. In the original analysis: Estimation of nucleated cell counts relied on the amplification of reference gene primers. The method was immunoSEQ multiplex PCR; TCRdb's version includes in-frame clones alone and lacks a portion of them. That table supplies the V and J calls and clone size; D and trimming were determined from the DNA. This sample carries about 200,000 clones, 86% of them seen once, and the ten largest clones take around 5.7%. Trimming took 2 bases from V and 14 from J; bases not matched to a gene: 8. Germline CDR1 MNHEY, CDR2 SMNVEV (reference sequence). This CDR3 has 14 amino acids.

This receptor was identified in a man aged 35 to 55 with acute COVID-19. This rearrangement joins TRBV27 to TRBJ1-6, with 8 nucleotides matching TRBD1. Sample: PBMCs or T cells enriched from blood (not recorded which). DNA for the CDR3: TGTGCCAGCAGTTTAGGTCAGGGGGCGACCACCCTCCACTTT. It is translated as CASSLGQGATTLHF.